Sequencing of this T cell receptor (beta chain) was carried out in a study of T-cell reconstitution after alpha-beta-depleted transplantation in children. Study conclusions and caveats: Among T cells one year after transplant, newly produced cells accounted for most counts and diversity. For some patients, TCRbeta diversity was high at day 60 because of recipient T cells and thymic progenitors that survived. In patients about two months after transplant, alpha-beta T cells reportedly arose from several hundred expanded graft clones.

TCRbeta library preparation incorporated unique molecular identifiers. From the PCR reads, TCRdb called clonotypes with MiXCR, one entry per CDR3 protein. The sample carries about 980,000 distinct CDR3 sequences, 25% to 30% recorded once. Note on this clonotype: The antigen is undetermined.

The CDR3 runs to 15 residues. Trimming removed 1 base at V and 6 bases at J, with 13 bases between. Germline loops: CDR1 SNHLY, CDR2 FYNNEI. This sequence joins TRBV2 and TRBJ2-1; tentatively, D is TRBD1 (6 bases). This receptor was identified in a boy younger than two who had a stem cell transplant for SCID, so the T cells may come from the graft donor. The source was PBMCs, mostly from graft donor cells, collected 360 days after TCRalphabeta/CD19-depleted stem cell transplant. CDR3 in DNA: TGTGCCAGCAGTGAAGACAGGGTCGGAGGCAATGAGCAGTTCTTC. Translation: CASSEDRVGGNEQFF. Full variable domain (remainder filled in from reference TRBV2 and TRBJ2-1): EPEVTQTPSHQVTQMGQEVILRCVPISNHLYFYWYRQILGQKVEFLVSFYNNEISEKSEIFDDQFSVERPDGSNFTLKIRSTKLEDSAMYFCASSEDRVGGNEQFFGPGTRLTVL.